This TCR beta chain was found in a study of Ad26.COV2.S vaccination and SARS-CoV-2 variants. About the study: Each vaccinee took Ad26.COV2.S intramuscularly, once or twice 56 days apart.

Germline CDR1 reads SGHVS; CDR2 reads FQNEAQ. CDR3 length equals 13 residues. The J segment lost 7 bases and the V segment lost 4 bases, leaving 4 bases of the junction unmatched. Produced via immunoSEQ multiplex PCR; TCRdb's table is partial and in-frame only. This table holds 300,000 to 350,000 clones, roughly nine tenths found once. Specified treatment: 15 to 20 received Ad26.COV2.S at low or high dose, single or two shots; about 5 received placebo; per-sample allocation not given. It was on day 63 after the first vaccine or placebo injection that samples were taken. General study points: Post-vaccination spike-specific CD8+ and CD4+ T cell responses reportedly had substantial breadth. Total T cell responses, in the TCR breadth and depth analyses, may have been underestimated.

This clone was seen more than once but under ten times. Its target is unknown. This specimen was peripheral blood, taken in a trial of Ad26.COV2.S vaccine versus placebo. The rearrangement joins TRBV7-8 to TRBJ2-1; 7 nucleotides line up with TRBD2. The TCR comes from a person between 18 and 59 years old who received the Ad26.COV2.S COVID-19 vaccine or a placebo. DNA of the CDR3: TGTGCCAGCAGCTGGACTAGATCTAATGAGCAGTTCTTC. Translated: CASSWTRSNEQFF.